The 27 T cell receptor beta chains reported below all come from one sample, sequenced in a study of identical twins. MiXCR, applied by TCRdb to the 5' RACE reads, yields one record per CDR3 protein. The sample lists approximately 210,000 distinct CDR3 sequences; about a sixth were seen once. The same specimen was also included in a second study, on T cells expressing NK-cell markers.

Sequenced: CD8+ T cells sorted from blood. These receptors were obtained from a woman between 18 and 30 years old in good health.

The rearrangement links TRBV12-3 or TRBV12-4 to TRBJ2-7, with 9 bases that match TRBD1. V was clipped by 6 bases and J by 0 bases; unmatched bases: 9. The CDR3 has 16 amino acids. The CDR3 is CASSRGPGQGSYEQYF. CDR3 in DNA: TGTGCCAGCAGCCGCGGACCGGGACAGGGCTCCTACGAGCAGTACTTC.

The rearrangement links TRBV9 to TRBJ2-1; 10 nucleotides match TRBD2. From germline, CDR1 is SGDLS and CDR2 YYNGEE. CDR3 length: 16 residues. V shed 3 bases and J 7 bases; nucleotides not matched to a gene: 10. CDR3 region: CASSEQSGRVVNEQFF. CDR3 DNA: TGTGCCAGCAGCGAGCAAAGCGGGAGGGTTGTAAATGAGCAGTTCTTC.

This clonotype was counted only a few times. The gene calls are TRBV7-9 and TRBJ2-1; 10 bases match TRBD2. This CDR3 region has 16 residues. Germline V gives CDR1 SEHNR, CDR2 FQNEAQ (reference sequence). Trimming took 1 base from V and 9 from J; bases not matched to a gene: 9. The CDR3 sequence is CASSLGLAGVIVEQFF. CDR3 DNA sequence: TGTGCCAGCAGCTTAGGGCTAGCGGGAGTAATCGTTGAGCAGTTCTTC.

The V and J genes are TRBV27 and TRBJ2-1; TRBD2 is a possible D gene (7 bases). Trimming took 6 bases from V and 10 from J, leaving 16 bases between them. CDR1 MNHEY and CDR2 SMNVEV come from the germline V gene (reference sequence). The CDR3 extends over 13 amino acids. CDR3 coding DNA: TGTGCCAGCAGCCGCACAGGGAGGGGCGAGCAGTTCTTC. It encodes CASSRTGRGEQFF.

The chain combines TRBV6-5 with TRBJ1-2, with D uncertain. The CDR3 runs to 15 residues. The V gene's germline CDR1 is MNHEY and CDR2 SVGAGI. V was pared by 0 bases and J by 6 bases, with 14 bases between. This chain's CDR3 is CASSYSGRTGDGYTF. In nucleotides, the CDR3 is TGTGCCAGCAGTTACTCAGGACGGACTGGAGATGGCTACACCTTC.

CDR3 loop: CASLREGRADTQYF. DNA of the CDR3: TGTGCCAGCTTGCGGGAGGGCCGGGCAGATACGCAGTATTTT. This sequence joins TRBV7-9 and TRBJ2-3; 9 positions match TRBD2. Germline loops: CDR1 SEHNR, CDR2 FQNEAQ (reference sequence). The CDR3 contains 14 residues. Trimming cost V 8 bases and J 4 bases; bases outside gene matches: 7.

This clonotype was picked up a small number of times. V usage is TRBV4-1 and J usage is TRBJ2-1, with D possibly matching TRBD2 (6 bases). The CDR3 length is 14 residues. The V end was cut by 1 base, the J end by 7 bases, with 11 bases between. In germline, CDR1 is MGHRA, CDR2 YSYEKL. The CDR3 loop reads CASSQVGGLNEQFF. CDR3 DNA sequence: TGCGCCAGCAGCCAAGTTGGAGGGCTGAATGAGCAGTTCTTC.

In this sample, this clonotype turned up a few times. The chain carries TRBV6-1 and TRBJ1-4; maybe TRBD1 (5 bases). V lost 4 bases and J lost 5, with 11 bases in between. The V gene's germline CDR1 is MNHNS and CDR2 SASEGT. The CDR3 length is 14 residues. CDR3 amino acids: CASSVGTGNEKLFF. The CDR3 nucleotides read TGTGCCAGCAGTGTCGGGACGGGAAATGAAAAACTGTTTTTT.

CDR3 DNA sequence: TGTGCCAGCAGTGAACACCGAGGCACAGATACGCAGTATTTT. It yields the protein CASSEHRGTDTQYF. The chain recombines TRBV2 with TRBJ2-3; D is undetermined. V lost 2 bases and J lost 1, with 7 bases in between. Germline V gene sequence: CDR1 SNHLY, CDR2 FYNNEI. This CDR3 region has 14 residues.

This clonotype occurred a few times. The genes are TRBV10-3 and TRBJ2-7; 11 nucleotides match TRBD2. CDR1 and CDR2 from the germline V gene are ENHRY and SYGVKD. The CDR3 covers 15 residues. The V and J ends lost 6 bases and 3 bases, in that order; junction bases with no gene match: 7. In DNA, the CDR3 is TGTGCCATCAGCCGCACTAGCGGGAGATACTACGAGCAGTACTTC. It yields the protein CAISRTSGRYYEQYF.

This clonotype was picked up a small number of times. The CDR3 DNA reads TGTGCCAGCAGGGACGTCGGCAATGAGCAGTTCTTC. Translating gives CASRDVGNEQFF. The rearrangement uses TRBV3-1 and TRBJ2-1; no clear D gene. The CDR3 runs 12 residues. Germline CDR1 reads LGHDT; CDR2 reads YNNKEL (reference sequence). The V end lost 6 bases, the J end lost 6 bases, and 9 bases lay between the germline ends.

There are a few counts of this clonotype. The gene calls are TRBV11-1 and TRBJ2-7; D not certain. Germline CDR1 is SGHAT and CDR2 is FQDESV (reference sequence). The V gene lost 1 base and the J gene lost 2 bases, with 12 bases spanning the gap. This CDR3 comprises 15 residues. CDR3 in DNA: TGTGCCAGCAGCTTAGAATTCCCACCAACCTACGAGCAGTACTTC. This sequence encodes CASSLEFPPTYEQYF.

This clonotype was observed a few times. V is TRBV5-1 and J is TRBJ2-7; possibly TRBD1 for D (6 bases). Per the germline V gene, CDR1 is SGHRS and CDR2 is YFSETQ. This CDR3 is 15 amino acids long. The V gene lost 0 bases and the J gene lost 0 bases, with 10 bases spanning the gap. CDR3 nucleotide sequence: TGCGCCAGCAGCTTGGAAGGGGGAAGCTCCTACGAGCAGTACTTC. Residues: CASSLEGGSSYEQYF.

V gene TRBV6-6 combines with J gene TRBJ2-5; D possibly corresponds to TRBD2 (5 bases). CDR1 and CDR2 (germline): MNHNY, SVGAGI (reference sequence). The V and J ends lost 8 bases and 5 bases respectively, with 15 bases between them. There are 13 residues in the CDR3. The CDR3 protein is CASLSDRGETQYF. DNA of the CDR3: TGTGCCAGCTTAAGTGACCGAGGGGAGACCCAGTACTTC.

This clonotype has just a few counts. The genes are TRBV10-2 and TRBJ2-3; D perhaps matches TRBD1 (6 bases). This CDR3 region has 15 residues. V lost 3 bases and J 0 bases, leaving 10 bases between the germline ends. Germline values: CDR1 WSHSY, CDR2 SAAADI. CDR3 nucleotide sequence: TGCGCCAGCAGTGACAGGGGCTCTAGCACAGATACGCAGTATTTT. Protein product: CASSDRGSSTDTQYF.

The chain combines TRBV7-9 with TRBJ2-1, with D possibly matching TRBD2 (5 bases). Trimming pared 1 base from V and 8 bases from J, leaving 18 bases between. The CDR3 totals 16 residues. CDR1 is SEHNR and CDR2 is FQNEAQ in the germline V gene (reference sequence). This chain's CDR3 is CASSLGSELSRDEQFF. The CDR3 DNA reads TGTGCCAGCAGCTTAGGCAGTGAACTTTCGAGGGATGAGCAGTTCTTC.

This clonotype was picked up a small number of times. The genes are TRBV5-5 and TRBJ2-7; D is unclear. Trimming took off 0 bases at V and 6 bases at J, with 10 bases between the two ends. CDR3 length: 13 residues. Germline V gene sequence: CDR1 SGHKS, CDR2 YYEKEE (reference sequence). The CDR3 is CASSLAVGPEQYF. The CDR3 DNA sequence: TGTGCCAGCAGCTTGGCCGTAGGCCCCGAGCAGTACTTC.

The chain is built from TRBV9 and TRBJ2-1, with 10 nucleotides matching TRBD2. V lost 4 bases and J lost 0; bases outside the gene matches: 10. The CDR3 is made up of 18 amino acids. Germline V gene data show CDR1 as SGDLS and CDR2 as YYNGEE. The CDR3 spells CASSKGLAATSSYNEQFF. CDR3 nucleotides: TGTGCCAGCAGCAAAGGACTAGCGGCAACAAGCTCCTACAATGAGCAGTTCTTC.

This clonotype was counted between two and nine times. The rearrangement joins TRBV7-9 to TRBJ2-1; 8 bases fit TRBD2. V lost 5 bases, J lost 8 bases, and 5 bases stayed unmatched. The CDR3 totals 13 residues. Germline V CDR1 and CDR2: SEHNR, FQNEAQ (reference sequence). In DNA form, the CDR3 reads TGTGCCAGCAGCCCGGGAGGGCGGTATGAGCAGTTCTTC. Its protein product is CASSPGGRYEQFF.

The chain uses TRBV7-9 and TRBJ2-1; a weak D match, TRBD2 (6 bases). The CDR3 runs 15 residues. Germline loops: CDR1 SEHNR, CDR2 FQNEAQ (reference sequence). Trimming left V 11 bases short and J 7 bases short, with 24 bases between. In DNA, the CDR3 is TGTGCCGGCGGGACTCCGAACGATCGGGCAAATGAGCAGTTCTTC. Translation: CAGGTPNDRANEQFF.

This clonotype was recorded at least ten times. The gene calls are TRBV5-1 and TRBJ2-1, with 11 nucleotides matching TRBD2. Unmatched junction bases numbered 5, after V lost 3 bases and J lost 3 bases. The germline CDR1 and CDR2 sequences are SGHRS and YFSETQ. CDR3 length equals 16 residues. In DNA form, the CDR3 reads TGCGCCAGCAGCTCCCCACTAGCGGGGGACTACAATGAGCAGTTCTTC. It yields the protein CASSSPLAGDYNEQFF.

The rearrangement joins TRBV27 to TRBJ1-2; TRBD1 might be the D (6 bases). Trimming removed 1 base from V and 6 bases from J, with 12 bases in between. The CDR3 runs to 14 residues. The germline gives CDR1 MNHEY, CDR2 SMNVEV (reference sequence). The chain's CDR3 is CASSLLQGRDGYTF. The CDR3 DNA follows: TGTGCCAGCAGTTTATTGCAGGGGAGGGATGGCTACACCTTC.

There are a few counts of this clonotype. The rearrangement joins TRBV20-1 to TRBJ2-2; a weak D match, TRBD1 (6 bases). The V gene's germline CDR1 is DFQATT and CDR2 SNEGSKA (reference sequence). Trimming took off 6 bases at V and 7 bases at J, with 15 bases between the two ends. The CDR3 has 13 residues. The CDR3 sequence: CSAPGQRSGELFF. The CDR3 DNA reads TGCAGTGCCCCGGGACAACGAAGCGGGGAGCTGTTTTTT.

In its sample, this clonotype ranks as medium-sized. The CDR3 nucleotides are TGTGCCAGCAGCTTAGCTCTAGCGGGGGCTCCGCAGTTCTTC. The encoded protein is CASSLALAGAPQFF. This rearrangement joins TRBV7-2 to TRBJ2-1; 10 bases align to TRBD2. Trimming took 0 bases from V and 12 from J; bases not matched to a gene: 5. CDR1 is SGHTA, CDR2 FQGNSA, per germline. The CDR3 contains 14 residues.

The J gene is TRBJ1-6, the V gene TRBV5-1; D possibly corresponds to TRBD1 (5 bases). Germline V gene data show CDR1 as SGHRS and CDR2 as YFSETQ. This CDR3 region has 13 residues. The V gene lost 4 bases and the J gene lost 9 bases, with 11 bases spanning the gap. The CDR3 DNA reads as TGCGCCAGCAGCCGGGCCCAGGGTTCACCCCTCCACTTT. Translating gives CASSRAQGSPLHF. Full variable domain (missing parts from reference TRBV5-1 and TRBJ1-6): KAGVTQTPRYLIKTRGQQVTLSCSPISGHRSVSWYQQTPGQGLQFLFEYFSETQRNKGNFPGRFSGRQFSNSRSEMNVSTLELGDSALYLCASSRAQGSPLHFGNGTRLTVT.

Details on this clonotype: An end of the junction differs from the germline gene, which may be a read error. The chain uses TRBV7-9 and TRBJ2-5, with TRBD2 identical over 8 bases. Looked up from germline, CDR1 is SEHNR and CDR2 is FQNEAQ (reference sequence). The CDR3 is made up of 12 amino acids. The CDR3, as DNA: TGTGCCAGCAGCTTAGGGCCAGCGGGAGCTACCTTC. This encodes CASSLGPAGATF.

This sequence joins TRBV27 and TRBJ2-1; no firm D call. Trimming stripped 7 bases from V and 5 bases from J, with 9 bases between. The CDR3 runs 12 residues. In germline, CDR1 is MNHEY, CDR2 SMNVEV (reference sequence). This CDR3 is CASINGNNEQFF. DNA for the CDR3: TGTGCCAGCATTAACGGAAACAATGAGCAGTTCTTC.